This entry lists 2 T cell receptor beta chains sequenced from one sample in a study of tumor-infiltrating lymphocytes in primary liver carcinoma. The investigators made TCR beta cDNA from approximately 0.5 ug total RNA, using a constant-region primer. Modified slightly, ARM-PCR produced TCR beta libraries over three nested multiplex PCR rounds. The two initial PCR rounds, roughly 9 cycles each, used TRBV1-TRBV30 forward and C-beta reverse primers. TCRdb redid the calling of the multiplex PCR reads with MiXCR, one entry per CDR3 protein. Of just over 300,000 distinct CDR3 sequences in the sample, around three fifths were seen once. Both blood RNA, taken from unsorted whole blood, and germline DNA were extracted. Sample: peripheral blood. These TCRs come from a woman between 25 and 40 years old with primary liver carcinoma and hepatitis B virus infection.

With regard to this clonotype: The junction and the germline gene differ at one end; a read error may be behind it. The chain links TRBV11-3 to TRBJ2-2; D perhaps matches TRBD2 (5 bases). Germline lookup yields CDR1 SGHNT and CDR2 YENEEA. This CDR3 has 15 amino acids. CDR3 bases: TGTGCCAGCAGCTCTTCCCGCGTGAAGGCCGGGGAACTGTTTTTT. Amino acid sequence: CASSSSRVKAGELFF.

This clonotype was seen many times. J is TRBJ1-1 and V is TRBV12-3 or TRBV12-4; the match to TRBD1 covers 7 bases. J gave up 4 bases and V 6 bases, and 5 bases lay outside the gene matches. This CDR3 is 13 amino acids long. CDR3 sequence: CASSLRTGTEAFF. CDR3 DNA: TGTGCCAGCAGCCTAAGGACAGGCACTGAAGCTTTCTTT.